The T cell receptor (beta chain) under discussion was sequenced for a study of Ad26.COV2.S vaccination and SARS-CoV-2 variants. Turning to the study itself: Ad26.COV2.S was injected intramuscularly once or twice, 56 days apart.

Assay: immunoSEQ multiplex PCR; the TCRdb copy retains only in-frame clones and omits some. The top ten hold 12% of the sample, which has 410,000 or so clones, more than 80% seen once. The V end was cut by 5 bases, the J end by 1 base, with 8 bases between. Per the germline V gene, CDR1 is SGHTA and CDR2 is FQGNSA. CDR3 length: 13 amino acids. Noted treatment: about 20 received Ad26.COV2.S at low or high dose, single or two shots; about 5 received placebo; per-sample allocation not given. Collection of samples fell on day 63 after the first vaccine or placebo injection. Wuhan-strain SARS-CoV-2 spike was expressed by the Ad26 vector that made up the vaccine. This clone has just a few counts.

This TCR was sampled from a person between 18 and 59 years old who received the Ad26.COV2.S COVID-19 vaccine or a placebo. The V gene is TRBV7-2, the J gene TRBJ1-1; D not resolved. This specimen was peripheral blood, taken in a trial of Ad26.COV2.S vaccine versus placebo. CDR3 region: CASSTRQNTEAFF. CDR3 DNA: TGTGCCAGCAGCACTAGACAGAACACTGAAGCTTTCTTT.